The 20 T cell receptor beta chains below were found in one sample sequenced in a study of Ad26.COV2.S vaccination and SARS-CoV-2 variants. As to treatment: about 20 received Ad26.COV2.S at low or high dose, single or two shots; roughly five received placebo; per-sample allocation not given. It was on day 63 after the first vaccine or placebo injection that samples were taken. Clones were read by immunoSEQ multiplex PCR, and TCRdb kept only the in-frame ones, dropping some. The data show more than 300,000 clones, about 82% seen once. Here the sequenced sample was peripheral blood, taken in a trial of Ad26.COV2.S vaccine versus placebo. These receptors all stem from a person aged 18-60 years who received the Ad26.COV2.S COVID-19 vaccine or a placebo.

The chain joins TRBV6-2 or TRBV6-3 to TRBJ2-1; D possibly corresponds to TRBD2 (5 bases). Germline assignment: CDR1 MNHEY and CDR2 SVGEGT. V lost 6 bases and J lost 4, with 19 bases in between. The CDR3 is 16 amino acids. CDR3 loop: CASSPGYSARYNEQFF. CDR3 sequence (DNA): TGTGCCAGCAGCCCGGGGTATAGCGCACGGTACAATGAGCAGTTCTTC.

The chain combines TRBV3-1 (or the pseudogene TRBV3-2) with TRBJ2-3; 9 bases line up with TRBD2. Germline values: CDR1 LGHDT, CDR2 YNNKEL (reference sequence). The ends lost 2 bases at V and 8 bases at J; junction bases unmatched: 8. This CDR3 has 15 residues. CDR3: CASSQQRGVLGTQYF. The CDR3, as DNA: TGTGCCAGCAGCCAACAGCGGGGGGTACTTGGTACGCAGTATTTT.

The gene calls are TRBV19 and TRBJ1-1; weak D call: TRBD1 (5 bases). V was cut by 4 bases and J by 0 bases, with 12 bases left in between. The germline gives CDR1 LNHDA, CDR2 SQIVND (reference sequence). The CDR3 length is 15 residues. CDR3 protein: CASSNRGEVNTEAFF. Written as DNA, the CDR3 is TGTGCCAGTAGTAATCGGGGGGAGGTGAACACTGAAGCTTTCTTT.

The chain employs TRBV12-5 and TRBJ2-7, with TRBD1 matching 7 bases. CDR3 size: 13 residues. With V trimmed by 3 bases and J by 3 bases, 2 bases remained unmatched. Germline V gene lookup returns CDR1 LGHNT and CDR2 FRNRAP. The CDR3 DNA reads as TGTGCTAGTGGTTTCGGGACAGACTACGAGCAGTACTTC. Protein product: CASGFGTDYEQYF.

The chain recombines TRBV6-5 with TRBJ1-3; D uncertain. Per germline, CDR1 MNHEY and CDR2 SVGAGI. The CDR3 totals 16 residues. V gave up 2 bases and J gave up 0 bases, with 11 bases separating them. The CDR3 sequence is CASSYGESGSGNTIYF. CDR3 nucleotide sequence: TGTGCCAGCAGTTACGGGGAATCCGGCTCTGGAAACACCATATATTTT.

This clone was seen more than once but under ten times. This rearrangement joins TRBV9 to TRBJ2-5; D might be TRBD1 (7 bases). Germline loops: CDR1 SGDLS, CDR2 YYNGEE. The CDR3 contains 17 residues. V was cut by 2 bases and J by 0 bases, with 17 bases left in between. The DNA for the CDR3 is TGTGCCAGCAGCGTGGAGGGGGCTGGAAAGTACCAAGAGACCCAGTACTTC. This sequence encodes CASSVEGAGKYQETQYF.

The chain recombines TRBV3-1 (or the pseudogene TRBV3-2) with TRBJ2-7; D assignment may be TRBD1 or TRBD2 (6 bases each). Trimming pared 0 bases from V and 6 bases from J, leaving 12 bases between. CDR1 and CDR2 from the germline V gene are LGHDT and YNNKEL (reference sequence). This CDR3 region has 14 residues. The CDR3 loop is CASSQDFWGAEQYF. Written as DNA, the CDR3 is TGTGCCAGCAGCCAAGATTTTTGGGGGGCCGAGCAGTACTTC.

The V gene is TRBV5-8, the J gene TRBJ2-7; no firm D call. The germline V gene encodes CDR1 SGHTS and CDR2 YDEGEE. V gave up 2 bases and J gave up 2 bases, with 11 bases separating them. The CDR3 spans 14 residues. Written as DNA, the CDR3 is TGTGCCAGCAGCTTTCAAAGGTTAACCTACGAGCAGTACTTC. Translating it yields CASSFQRLTYEQYF. Complete variable domain (other parts from reference TRBV5-8 and TRBJ2-7): EAGVTQSPTHLIKTRGQQATLRCSPISGHTSVYWYQQALGLGLQFLLWYDEGEERNRGNFPPRFSGRQFPNYSSELNVNALELEDSALYLCASSFQRLTYEQYFGPGTRLTVT.

The rearrangement links TRBV7-9 to TRBJ2-2; perhaps TRBD2 as D (6 bases). Germline loops: CDR1 SEHNR, CDR2 FQNEAQ (reference sequence). The CDR3 runs 12 residues. The V and J ends lost 5 bases and 8 bases respectively, with 9 bases between them. The CDR3 here is CASSPSVGELFF. CDR3 nucleotides: TGTGCCAGCAGCCCTAGCGTGGGGGAGCTGTTTTTT.

The rearrangement links TRBV5-5 to TRBJ1-3, with D tentatively TRBD1 (6 bases). Trimming removed 0 bases at V and 2 bases at J, with 9 bases between. Germline V gene sequence: CDR1 SGHKS, CDR2 YYEKEE (reference sequence). This CDR3 comprises 15 residues. The CDR3 sequence is CASSLGTGTGNTIYF. CDR3 sequence (DNA): TGTGCCAGCAGCTTGGGTACAGGGACTGGAAACACCATATATTTT.

The chain links TRBV5-1 to TRBJ2-7; 11 nucleotides align to TRBD2. The junction had 9 bases not matched to a gene; V was cut back by 4 bases and J by 3 bases. The CDR3 runs 16 residues. The germline V gene has CDR1 SGHRS and CDR2 YFSETQ. CDR3 residues: CASSNRLAGGDYEQYF. In DNA, the CDR3 is TGCGCCAGCAGCAACCGTCTAGCGGGGGGAGACTACGAGCAGTACTTC. The whole variable domain, remainder taken from reference TRBV5-1 and TRBJ2-7, is KAGVTQTPRYLIKTRGQQVTLSCSPISGHRSVSWYQQTPGQGLQFLFEYFSETQRNKGNFPGRFSGRQFSNSRSEMNVSTLELGDSALYLCASSNRLAGGDYEQYFGPGTRLTVT.

This clone has only a few counts. The chain links TRBV5-1 to TRBJ2-5, with 9 bases identical to TRBD2. Germline CDR1 reads SGHRS; CDR2 reads YFSETQ. CDR3 length equals 17 residues. V gave up 0 bases and J gave up 2 bases; unmatched junction bases: 8. The CDR3 DNA sequence: TGCGCCAGCAGCTTGGGAGCGGGGGGCCATTTTCAAGAGACCCAGTACTTC. Its translation: CASSLGAGGHFQETQYF.

This clone was seen a handful of times. The rearrangement links TRBV29-1 to TRBJ2-5, with 8 bases matching TRBD2. Germline V gene lookup returns CDR1 SQVTM and CDR2 ANQGSEA. The J segment lost 2 bases and the V segment lost 7 bases, leaving 3 bases of the junction unmatched. The CDR3 consists of 12 residues. For the CDR3, the DNA is TGCAGCGCTTCGGGGGGGCAAGAGACCCAGTACTTC. Protein: CSASGGQETQYF.

The chain carries TRBV12-3 or TRBV12-4 and TRBJ2-5; D may be TRBD2 (7 bases). V gave up 6 bases and J gave up 8 bases, with 13 bases separating them. The CDR3 has 12 residues. CDR3: CASSPAGATQYF. DNA of the CDR3: TGTGCCAGCAGCCCCGCGGGGGCAACCCAGTACTTC.

The chain combines TRBV3-1 (or the pseudogene TRBV3-2) with TRBJ2-3; possible D gene TRBD2, 6 bases. Germline V gene sequence: CDR1 LGHDT, CDR2 YNNKEL (reference sequence). V lost 2 bases, J lost 4 bases, and 13 bases lay in between. The CDR3 runs to 15 residues. As DNA, the CDR3 is TGTGCCAGCAGCCAAACTCACTCGGGGGCAGATACGCAGTATTTT. This codes for CASSQTHSGADTQYF.

The chain employs TRBV5-1 and TRBJ1-5, with TRBD1 matching 10 bases. V lost 2 bases and J lost 4; bases outside the gene matches: 6. CDR1 and CDR2 from the germline V gene are SGHRS and YFSETQ. The CDR3 extends over 16 amino acids. In DNA, the CDR3 is TGCGCCAGCAGCTTAGGACCGGGACAGGGGAATCAGCCCCAGCATTTT. Translated, it gives CASSLGPGQGNQPQHF.

The V and J genes are TRBV6-5 and TRBJ1-6, with a possible D match to TRBD1 (6 bases). Trimming took 7 bases from V and 7 from J, leaving 14 bases between them. The CDR3 length is 14 residues. Germline CDR1 reads MNHEY; CDR2 reads SVGAGI. The CDR3 loop is CASNLQGANSPLHF. CDR3 sequence (DNA): TGTGCCAGCAACCTACAGGGCGCAAATTCACCCCTCCACTTT.

This chain uses TRBV30 with TRBJ1-6; D remains ambiguous. The CDR3 has 16 amino acids. Trimming took 2 bases from V and 3 from J, leaving 14 bases between them. Germline V gene data show CDR1 as GTSNPN and CDR2 as SVGIG (reference sequence). The CDR3 loop reads CAWSRNSRLYNSPLHF. The CDR3 nucleotides are TGTGCCTGGAGTCGGAACAGCCGACTCTATAATTCACCCCTCCACTTT.

The CDR3 coding sequence is TGTGCCAGCAGCCCGCAGAATGAGCAGTTCTTC. It is translated as CASSPQNEQFF. The V call is TRBV11-2, the J call TRBJ2-1; the D is unclear. From germline, CDR1 is SGHAT and CDR2 FQNNGV. V gave up 5 bases and J gave up 7 bases, with 6 bases separating them. The CDR3 has 11 amino acids.

The chain links TRBV27 to TRBJ2-5; 8 bases align to TRBD2. The CDR3 runs 14 residues. From germline, CDR1 is MNHEY and CDR2 SMNVEV (reference sequence). Unmatched junction bases numbered 9, after V lost 7 bases and J lost 5 bases. The CDR3 DNA reads TGTGCCAGCAAACCCGGGGGGGCCTTTGAGACCCAGTACTTC. As protein: CASKPGGAFETQYF.